Reported below is one T cell receptor beta chain. This clonotype came up many times. Its antigen is still unknown. Base qualities are not provided; no much larger clone lies one nucleotide away. In light of the paper, this sample's treatment or condition label describes: in vitro stimulation with specific CMV peptide epitopes to enrich CMV-specific T cells. The listed sequencing device is Illumina HiSeq 1500. TCRdb reworked the public reads: Q25 trimming with fastp, MiXCR clone assembly, productive beta chains retained. Merged by CDR3 protein, the rows form single entries marked with the most common genes and DNA. This sample gives some 220,000 distinct CDR3 sequences in total; roughly 34% of them show up just once. Roughly three fifths of the sample goes to the ten largest clones. This entry comes from a study of T cell repertoires in cytomegalovirus infection (dated by TCRdb to the late 2010s). Background for the entire study: Peptide stimulations targeted recently identified HLA-C-restricted CMV epitopes, whose presentation resists viral immunomodulation, together with well-studied HLA-B-restricted epitopes. Donor HLA type was relevant to the analysis, because carriage of CMV infection together with the matching HLA type was indicated by public TCR beta signatures. The full study reports these points: Carriers of CMV infection plus the relevant HLA type were discriminated by the cumulative frequency of public TCR beta family members in the study cohort and in an independent roughly 350-donor cohort. The ex vivo response was dominated by HLA-C-restricted CMV-specific TCR beta clonotypes, and the single most frequent clonotype in two of eight donors was supplied by these HLA-C-restricted clonotypes.

This TCR was recovered from a human donor in good health (CMV status not recorded). Some clones in this sample may be carry-over from other donors' samples. The sequences come from CD8+ T cells from cultured PBMCs, collected from culture after CMV antigen stimulation.

The CDR3 is CASSLSVSEKLFF. The DNA is TGTGCCAGCAGCTTATCGGTTTCGGAAAAACTGTTTTTT. The V and J genes are TRBV7-6 and TRBJ1-4; no confident D gene assignment can be made. Relative to germline, V is 2 bases shorter and J is 8 bases shorter, with 9 bases between their ends. CDR3 length: 13 amino acids, cysteine to phenylalanine. Of the read, only the CDR3 DNA is kept; its 39 bases are in frame from base 1. For CDR1 and CDR2, the germline V gene lists SGHVS and FNYEAQ.